One T cell receptor (beta chain) is described in this entry. Antigen unknown. An end of the junction does not agree with germline; a read error may underlie this. The CDR3 runs to 12 residues. The germline gives CDR1 GTSNPN, CDR2 SVGIG (reference sequence). Combining a sample-barcoded 5' primer with a J-beta primer mix, a second PCR ran for about 7 to 12 cycles. Each cDNA was tagged by a template-switch adaptor containing 12 random nucleotides. Samples each returned at least 3 million CDR3-containing paired-end reads. TCRdb fed the 5' RACE reads into MiXCR, producing one record per CDR3 protein. The sample contains about 1.6 million distinct CDR3 sequences, 30% to 40% of which appear only once. Per individual sample, total RNA of at least 6 micrograms was extracted. This sample is part of a study of blood T cells in healthy people across ages. Whole-study results and caveats: The long-lived group displayed more naive CD4+ cells, plus higher diversity, than the aged donors did.

This TCR came from a woman aged 30 to 39 in good health. The gene calls are TRBV30 and TRBJ1-5; D not certain. The sample was blood. CDR3 DNA: TGTGCCTGGAGTGCGGCCAATCAGCCCCTGCATTTT. Residues: CAWSAANQPLHF.